The next 8 T cell receptor beta chains were all read from a single sample in a study of shared clonotypes between healthy human individuals. Naive CD8 populations comprised CD45RO-negative cells positively selected for CCR7, excluding terminally differentiated effector memory CD45RA+ cells. TCRdb's copy holds only in-frame clones and misses some; the assay was immunoSEQ multiplex PCR. The sample includes about 1,900,000 clones, approximately 94% of them seen just once. The sample consisted of naive CD8+ T cells sorted from blood. These receptors originate from a man between 18 and 29 years old in good health.

This clone showed up just once. The V gene is TRBV15, the J gene TRBJ2-1; D gene unclear. V dropped 0 bases and J dropped 5 bases, with 14 bases sitting between them. The germline gives CDR1 LNHNV, CDR2 YYDKDF (reference sequence). The CDR3 consists of 16 residues. The CDR3 DNA reads as TGTGCCACCAGCAGAGATCTCGGTACCCTACACAATGAGCAGTTCTTC. Translated, it gives CATSRDLGTLHNEQFF.

CDR3 residues: CASSLVGFQETQYF. The CDR3 DNA sequence: TGTGCCAGCAGCTTAGTCGGCTTCCAAGAGACCCAGTACTTC. This rearrangement joins TRBV7-8 to TRBJ2-5; D unresolved. CDR1 and CDR2 (germline): SGHVS, FQNEAQ. The CDR3 length is 14 residues. The V gene lost 1 base and the J gene lost 1 base, with 7 bases spanning the gap.

The CDR3 DNA follows: TGTGCCAGCAGCGTAGGGGGGGCAGGTTCACCCCTCCACTTT. It specifies CASSVGGAGSPLHF. The chain employs TRBV9 and TRBJ1-6; tentatively, D is TRBD1 (6 bases). V was pared by 0 bases and J by 9 bases, with 10 bases between. This CDR3 is built from 14 residues. The germline gives CDR1 SGDLS, CDR2 YYNGEE.

This sequence joins TRBV4-1 and TRBJ2-2; D ambiguous. The germline gives CDR1 MGHRA, CDR2 YSYEKL. The CDR3 contains 16 residues. Trimming stripped 0 bases from V and 4 bases from J, with 12 bases between. In DNA, the CDR3 is TGCGCCAGCAGCCAAGATCCTAGATCAACCACCGGGGAGCTGTTTTTT. Amino acid sequence: CASSQDPRSTTGELFF.

The genes are TRBV30 and TRBJ2-7, with D perhaps TRBD2 (6 bases). CDR3 length: 15 amino acids. Germline-derived CDR1 and CDR2 are GTSNPN and SVGIG (reference sequence). V was pared by 0 bases and J by 4 bases, with 16 bases between. CDR3 DNA: TGTGCCTGGAGTGTAACCTCTAGCGTGAGATACGAGCAGTACTTC. Translating it yields CAWSVTSSVRYEQYF. Combining the CDR3 with reference TRBV30 and TRBJ2-7 gives the whole variable domain SQTIHQWPATLVQPVGSPLSLECTVEGTSNPNLYWYRQAAGRGLQLLFYSVGIGQISSEVPQNLSASRPQDRQFILSSKKLLLSDSGFYLCAWSVTSSVRYEQYFGPGTRLTVT.

The V and J genes are TRBV6-6 and TRBJ2-7, with D unresolved. V lost 0 bases to trimming and J lost 2 bases, with 5 bases between them. The germline V gene has CDR1 MNHNY and CDR2 SVGAGI (reference sequence). CDR3 length: 13 residues. The CDR3 sequence: CASSYSSPYEQYF. The DNA of the CDR3 is TGTGCCAGCAGTTACTCGAGCCCCTACGAGCAGTACTTC.

The chain couples TRBV6-1 to TRBJ1-2; D ambiguous. V was clipped by 1 base and J by 3 bases, with 12 bases between them. The germline V gene encodes CDR1 MNHNS and CDR2 SASEGT. This CDR3 has 15 residues. The CDR3 bases are TGTGCCAGCAGTGAAGTGACGTCGATTGACTATGGCTACACCTTC. Translated, it gives CASSEVTSIDYGYTF.

This clone appeared once. This chain links TRBV6-5 with TRBJ1-2; TRBD1 is a possible D gene (5 bases). Germline assignment: CDR1 MNHEY and CDR2 SVGAGI. The CDR3 is 14 amino acids. Deletions cut 0 bases from V and 8 bases from J, with 13 bases between. CDR3 nucleotides: TGTGCCAGCAGTTACTCTGAAGGGACCCACGGCTACACCTTC. It is translated as CASSYSEGTHGYTF.